Sequencing of this T cell receptor (beta chain) was carried out in a study of blood T cell repertoires in COVID-19. Study context: From the United States, Italy and Spain came samples of acute and convalescent COVID-19. PBMCs, B-cell-depleted T cells, or T cells were the source of the cDNA or gDNA that made up the material.

Authors' methods: By means of reference gene primer amplification, nucleated cell counts were estimated. Produced via immunoSEQ multiplex PCR; TCRdb's table is partial and in-frame only. Clonal size and the V and J genes are those of that table, whereas D and trimming came from the DNA. The repertoire has about 75,000 clones, 60% to 85% of them found once; the top ten carry about 5%. Trimming left V 0 bases short and J 3 bases short, with 5 bases between. Germline lookup yields CDR1 SGHNT and CDR2 YENEEA. The CDR3 covers 14 residues. The TCR originated in a woman older than 75 with active or convalescent COVID-19. The chain carries TRBV11-3 and TRBJ2-2; D is unclear. Source material: peripheral blood. Here the CDR3 reads CASSLESYTGELFF. The CDR3 nucleotides read TGTGCCAGCAGCTTAGAGTCGTACACCGGGGAGCTGTTTTTT.